This T cell receptor (beta chain) was documented in a study of vaccination and CD4 T cells after COVID-19. Overall study context: Overlapping SARS-CoV-2, HCoV-NL63, HCoV-OC43 and HCoV-229E spike peptides were used to stimulate cells. Regarding the study as a whole: The study found that a median about 88% of reactive clones in convalescent patients appeared only post-vaccination.

On this clonotype itself: The antigen remains undetermined.

Sequenced with the Oncomine TCR Beta short-read assay was DNA taken from cultured CD4+ T cells. Genomic DNA was drawn out of CD4+ T cells grown in culture. TCRdb re-derived calls from the PCR reads in MiXCR, one entry per CDR3 protein. The sample includes 15,000 to 25,000 distinct CDR3 sequences, around 41% of them seen just once. Treatment here: roughly 10-day PBMC culture with coronavirus spike peptide pools or control peptides (ViraFEST assay). Dates of PCR positivity, March to December 2020, preceded the US Alpha, Beta and Delta variants. V lost 3 bases and J 4 bases, leaving 5 bases between the germline ends. The length of the CDR3 is 11 residues.

The sequence derives from a human donor with COVID-19. Sequencing was performed on cultured CD4+ T cells from blood. V gene TRBV5-7 combines with J gene TRBJ2-7, with unresolved D. TRBV5-7 is designated an ORF whose function remains uncertain. Here the CDR3 reads CASSSRYEQYF. The DNA of the CDR3 is TGTGCCAGCAGCTCCCGATACGAGCAGTACTTC.